The clone carrying this T cell receptor (beta chain) was seen a single time. Antigen specificity is unknown. This record belongs to a study of T cell responses to AZD1222 COVID-19 vaccine. The assay was immunoSEQ multiplex PCR, and TCRdb's table has in-frame clones only and misses some. Of tens of thousands of clones in the sample, roughly 90% were seen once. Trimming pared 1 base from V and 3 bases from J, leaving 12 bases between. Germline values: CDR1 LGHNT, CDR2 FRNRAP. This CDR3 region has 15 residues. Study results and caveats: Clonal diversity was possibly underestimated; the donors were predominantly white British and more often female.

This specimen was peripheral blood, taken 28 days after the second AZD1222 dose. The receptor was derived from an adult who received the AZD1222 COVID-19 vaccine. The chain carries TRBV12-5 and TRBJ1-1, with D uncertain. CDR3 in DNA: TGTGCTAGTGGTTTGGCCGCTCTGCGAGACACTGAAGCTTTCTTT. This sequence encodes CASGLAALRDTEAFF.